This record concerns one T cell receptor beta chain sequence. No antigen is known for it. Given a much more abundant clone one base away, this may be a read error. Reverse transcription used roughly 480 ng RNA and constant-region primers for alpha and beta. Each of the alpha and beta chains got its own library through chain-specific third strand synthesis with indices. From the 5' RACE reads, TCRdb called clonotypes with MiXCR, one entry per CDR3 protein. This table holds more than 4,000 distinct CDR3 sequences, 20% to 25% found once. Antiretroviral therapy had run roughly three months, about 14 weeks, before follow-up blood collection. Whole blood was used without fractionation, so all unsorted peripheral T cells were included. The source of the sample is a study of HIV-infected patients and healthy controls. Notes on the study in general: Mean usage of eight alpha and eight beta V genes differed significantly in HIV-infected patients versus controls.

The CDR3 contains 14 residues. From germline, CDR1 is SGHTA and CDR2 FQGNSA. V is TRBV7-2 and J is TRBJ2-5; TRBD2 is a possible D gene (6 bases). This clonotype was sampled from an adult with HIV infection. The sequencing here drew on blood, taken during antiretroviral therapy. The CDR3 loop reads CASSLGAGQETKYF. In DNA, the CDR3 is TGTGCCAGCAGCTTAGGAGCGGGCCAAGAGACCAAGTACTTC.